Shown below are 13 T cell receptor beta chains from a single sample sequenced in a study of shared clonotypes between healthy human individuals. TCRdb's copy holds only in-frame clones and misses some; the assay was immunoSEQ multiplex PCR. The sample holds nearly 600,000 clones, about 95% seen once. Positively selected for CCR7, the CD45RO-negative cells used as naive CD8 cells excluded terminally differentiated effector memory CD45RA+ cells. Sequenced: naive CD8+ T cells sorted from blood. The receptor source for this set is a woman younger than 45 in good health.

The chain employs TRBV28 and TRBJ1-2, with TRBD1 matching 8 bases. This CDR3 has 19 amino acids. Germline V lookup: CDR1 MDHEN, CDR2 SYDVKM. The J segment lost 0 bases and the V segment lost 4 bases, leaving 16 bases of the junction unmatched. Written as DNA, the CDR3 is TGTGCCAGCAGTTCCACCGGGACAGGTTTCTTAAGGGCTAACTATGGCTACACCTTC. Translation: CASSSTGTGFLRANYGYTF.

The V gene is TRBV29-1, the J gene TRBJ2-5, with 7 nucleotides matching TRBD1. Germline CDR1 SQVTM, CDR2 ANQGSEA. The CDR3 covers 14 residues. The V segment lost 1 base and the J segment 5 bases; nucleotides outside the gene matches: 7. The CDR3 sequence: CSVEGRDRQETQYF. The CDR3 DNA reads TGCAGCGTTGAAGGTCGGGACAGACAGGAGACCCAGTACTTC.

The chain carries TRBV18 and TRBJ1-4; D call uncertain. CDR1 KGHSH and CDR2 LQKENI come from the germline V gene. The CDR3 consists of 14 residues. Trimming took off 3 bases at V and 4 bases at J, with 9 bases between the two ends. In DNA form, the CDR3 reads TGTGCCAGCTCACCCCCGGGAATTAATGAAAAACTGTTTTTT. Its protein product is CASSPPGINEKLFF.

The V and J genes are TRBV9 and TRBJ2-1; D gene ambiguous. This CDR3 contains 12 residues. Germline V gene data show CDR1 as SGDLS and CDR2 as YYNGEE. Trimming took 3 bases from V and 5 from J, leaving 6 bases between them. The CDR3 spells CASSGSHNEQFF. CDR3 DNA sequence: TGTGCCAGCAGCGGCAGTCACAATGAGCAGTTCTTC.

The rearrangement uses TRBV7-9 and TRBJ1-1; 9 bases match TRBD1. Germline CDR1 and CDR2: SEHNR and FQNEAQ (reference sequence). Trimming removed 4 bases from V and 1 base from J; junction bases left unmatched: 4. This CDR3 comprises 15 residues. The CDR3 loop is CASSYGTGKNTEAFF. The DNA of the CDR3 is TGTGCCAGCAGCTATGGGACAGGGAAGAACACTGAAGCTTTCTTT. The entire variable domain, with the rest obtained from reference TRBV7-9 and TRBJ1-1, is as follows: DTGVSQNPRHKITKRGQNVTFRCDPISEHNRLYWYRQTLGQGPEFLTYFQNEAQLEKSRLLSDRFSAERPKGSFSTLEIQRTEQGDSAMYLCASSYGTGKNTEAFFGQGTRLTVV.

This CDR3 is CASGPEAVNTEAFF. The CDR3 DNA is TGTGCCAGCGGCCCTGAAGCGGTGAACACTGAAGCTTTCTTT. The rearrangement joins TRBV28 to TRBJ1-1; D gene unclear. The germline V gene encodes CDR1 MDHEN and CDR2 SYDVKM. The V end lost 8 bases, the J end lost 0 bases, and 13 bases lay between the germline ends. This CDR3 region has 14 residues.

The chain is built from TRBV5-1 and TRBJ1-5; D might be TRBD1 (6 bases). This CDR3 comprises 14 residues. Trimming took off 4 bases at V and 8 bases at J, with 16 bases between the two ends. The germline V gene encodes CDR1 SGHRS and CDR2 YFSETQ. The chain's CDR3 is CASSPSGALEPQHF. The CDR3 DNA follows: TGCGCCAGCAGCCCATCAGGGGCGTTGGAGCCCCAGCATTTT.

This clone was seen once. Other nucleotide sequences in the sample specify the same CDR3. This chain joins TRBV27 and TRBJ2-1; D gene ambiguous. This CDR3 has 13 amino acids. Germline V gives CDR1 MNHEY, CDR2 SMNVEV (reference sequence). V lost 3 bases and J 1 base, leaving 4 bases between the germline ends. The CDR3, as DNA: TGTGCCAGCAGTTTCCTTTCCTACAATGAGCAGTTCTTC. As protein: CASSFLSYNEQFF.

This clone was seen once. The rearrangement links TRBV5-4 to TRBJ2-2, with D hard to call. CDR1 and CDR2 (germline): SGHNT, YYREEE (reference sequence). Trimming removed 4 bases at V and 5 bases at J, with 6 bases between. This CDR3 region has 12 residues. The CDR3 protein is CASSPATGELFF. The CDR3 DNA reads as TGTGCCAGCAGCCCCGCGACCGGGGAGCTGTTTTTT.

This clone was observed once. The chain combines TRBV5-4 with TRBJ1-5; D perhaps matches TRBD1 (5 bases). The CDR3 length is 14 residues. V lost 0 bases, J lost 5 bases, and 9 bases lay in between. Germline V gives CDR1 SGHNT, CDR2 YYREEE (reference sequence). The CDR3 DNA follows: TGTGCCAGCAGCTTGGCCCCGGGACATCAGCCCCAGCATTTT. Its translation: CASSLAPGHQPQHF.

The CDR3 reads CASSSPGQGDTEAFF. In DNA, the CDR3 is TGTGCCAGCAGCTCTCCGGGACAGGGGGATACTGAAGCTTTCTTT. The chain uses TRBV7-9 and TRBJ1-1; TRBD1 agrees at 11 bases. This CDR3 is built from 15 residues. The V and J ends lost 4 bases and 5 bases, in that order; junction bases with no gene match: 6. In germline, CDR1 is SEHNR, CDR2 FQNEAQ (reference sequence).

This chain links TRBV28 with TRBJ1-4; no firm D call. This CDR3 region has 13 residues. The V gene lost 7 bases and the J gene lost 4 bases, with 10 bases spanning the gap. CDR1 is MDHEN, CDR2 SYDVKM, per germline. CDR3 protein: CASITWGNEKLFF. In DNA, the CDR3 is TGTGCCAGCATCACGTGGGGTAATGAAAAACTGTTTTTT.

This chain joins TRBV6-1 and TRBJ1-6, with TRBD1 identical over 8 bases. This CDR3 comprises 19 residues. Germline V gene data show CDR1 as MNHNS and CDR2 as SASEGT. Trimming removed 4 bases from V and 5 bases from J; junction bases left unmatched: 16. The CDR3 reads CASSGSGQGPLIDNSPLHF. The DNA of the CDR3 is TGTGCCAGCAGTGGAAGTGGACAGGGCCCTTTAATCGATAATTCACCCCTCCACTTT.